Following are 30 T cell receptor beta chains from one sample sequenced in a study of blood T cell repertoires in COVID-19. Produced via immunoSEQ multiplex PCR; TCRdb's table is partial and in-frame only. This table holds approximately 100,000 clones, around 75% found once. Sequenced: peripheral blood. Receptors originate from a man aged 65 to 79 with acute or convalescent COVID-19.

The J gene is TRBJ1-3, the V gene TRBV5-1, with 7 nucleotides matching TRBD1. Germline CDR1 reads SGHRS; CDR2 reads YFSETQ. V lost 3 bases, J lost 4 bases, and 13 bases stayed unmatched. The CDR3 sequence is 17 residues long. CDR3 sequence (DNA): TGCGCCAGCAGCTCTGCCCCTACAACAGGGGTAGGAAACACCATATATTTT. Translated: CASSSAPTTGVGNTIYF. The variable domain in full, with the rest retrieved from reference TRBV5-1 and TRBJ1-3, is KAGVTQTPRYLIKTRGQQVTLSCSPISGHRSVSWYQQTPGQGLQFLFEYFSETQRNKGNFPGRFSGRQFSNSRSEMNVSTLELGDSALYLCASSSAPTTGVGNTIYFGEGSWLTVV.

The V call is TRBV18, the J call TRBJ1-1; D is unresolved. The V gene's germline CDR1 is KGHSH and CDR2 LQKENI. V dropped 3 bases and J dropped 4 bases, with 15 bases sitting between them. The CDR3 has 15 residues. This CDR3 reads CASSPASVRGTEAFF. The CDR3 nucleotides read TGTGCCAGCTCACCCGCTAGTGTCCGGGGCACTGAAGCTTTCTTT.

The V gene is TRBV11-3, the J gene TRBJ2-4; 8 bases match TRBD1. The CDR3 length is 19 residues. Trimming took 5 bases from V and 3 from J; bases not matched to a gene: 18. Germline-derived CDR1 and CDR2 are SGHNT and YENEEA. CDR3 sequence (DNA): TGTGCCAGCAGCCCCCTCCCCGGACAGGGCAGGTGTGGCAAAAACATTCAGTACTTC. This translates into CASSPLPGQGRCGKNIQYF. Combining the CDR3 with reference TRBV11-3 and TRBJ2-4 gives the whole variable domain EAGVVQSPRYKIIEKKQPVAFWCNPISGHNTLYWYLQNLGQGPELLIRYENEEAVDDSQLPKDRFSAERLKGVDSTLKIQPAELGDSAVYLCASSPLPGQGRCGKNIQYFGAGTRLSVL.

This chain connects TRBV10-3 to TRBJ1-5; D is perhaps TRBD1 (6 bases). Trimming stripped 2 bases from V and 3 bases from J, with 11 bases between. The CDR3 loop spans 15 amino acids. Germline values: CDR1 ENHRY, CDR2 SYGVKD. The CDR3 here is CAISELGQNNQPQHF. CDR3 nucleotides: TGTGCCATCAGTGAGCTTGGACAGAACAATCAGCCCCAGCATTTT.

The gene calls are TRBV27 and TRBJ2-1; D gene uncertain. Trimming left V 6 bases short and J 5 bases short, with 14 bases between. There are 14 residues in the CDR3. Germline CDR1 is MNHEY and CDR2 is SMNVEV (reference sequence). CDR3 coding DNA: TGTGCCAGCAGCCGCCAAGCATTTCACAATGAGCAGTTCTTC. Translation: CASSRQAFHNEQFF.

The rearrangement uses TRBV18 and TRBJ1-1, with TRBD1 matching over 7 bases. With 4 bases clipped from V and 2 bases from J, the junction kept 7 bases outside the gene matches. CDR3 length: 15 amino acids. Germline loops: CDR1 KGHSH, CDR2 LQKENI. CDR3 amino acids: CASSHQGTVNTEAFF. CDR3 DNA sequence: TGTGCCAGCTCACATCAAGGGACAGTCAACACTGAAGCTTTCTTT.

About this clone itself: Distinct nucleotide sequences in the sample also encode this CDR3. The rearrangement uses TRBV7-2 and TRBJ1-1; possibly TRBD1 for D (5 bases). Germline V lookup: CDR1 SGHTA, CDR2 FQGNSA. V dropped 5 bases and J dropped 1 base, with 8 bases sitting between them. The CDR3 extends over 13 amino acids. CDR3 nucleotides: TGTGCCAGCAGCCCAGGACAGAACACTGAAGCTTTCTTT. The encoded protein is CASSPGQNTEAFF.

V is TRBV18 and J is TRBJ2-7; 7 nucleotides align to TRBD1. Germline V lookup: CDR1 KGHSH, CDR2 LQKENI. The CDR3 extends over 14 amino acids. J was trimmed by 6 bases and V by 3 bases; bases with no gene match: 8. This CDR3 reads CASSPSDRAREQYF. The CDR3 DNA reads as TGTGCCAGCTCACCCAGCGACAGGGCCCGCGAGCAGTACTTC.

The chain combines TRBV7-2 with TRBJ2-1, with 9 positions matching TRBD2. V lost 1 base and J lost 3; bases outside the gene matches: 7. This CDR3 spans 17 amino acids. Per germline, CDR1 SGHTA and CDR2 FQGNSA. The CDR3 DNA follows: TGTGCCAGCAGCTTAGAGGCGGGAGGGATTCTCTACAATGAGCAGTTCTTC. This translates into CASSLEAGGILYNEQFF.

V and J are TRBV5-1 and TRBJ1-1, with D tentatively TRBD1 (5 bases). The germline CDR1 and CDR2 sequences are SGHRS and YFSETQ. Trimming pared 4 bases from V and 5 bases from J, leaving 18 bases between. There are 15 residues in the CDR3. The CDR3 sequence is CASSPGRGAGTEAFF. CDR3 sequence (DNA): TGCGCCAGCAGCCCCGGGAGGGGCGCGGGGACTGAAGCTTTCTTT.

This chain connects TRBV7-3 to TRBJ2-3; D is uncertain. The CDR3 has 12 amino acids. V lost 8 bases to trimming and J lost 1 base, with 7 bases between them. The germline V gene has CDR1 SGHTA and CDR2 FQGTGA. In DNA, the CDR3 is TGTGCCAGCTCGGGTGGCACAGATACGCAGTATTTT. This codes for CASSGGTDTQYF.

This chain links TRBV4-2 with TRBJ2-7, with 9 nucleotides matching TRBD2. V was clipped by 3 bases and J by 2 bases; unmatched bases: 17. The CDR3 sequence is 19 residues long. CDR1 and CDR2 (germline): LGHNA, YNFKEQ. DNA of the CDR3: TGTGCCAGCAGCCAGGTTGTAAGGACCCCTAGCGGGACTACCTACGAGCAGTACTTC. This encodes CASSQVVRTPSGTTYEQYF.

The chain couples TRBV7-3 to TRBJ2-1; 11 nucleotides line up with TRBD2. The CDR3 totals 15 residues. The germline V gene has CDR1 SGHTA and CDR2 FQGTGA. J gave up 7 bases and V 5 bases, and 7 bases lay outside the gene matches. The CDR3 sequence: CASSHRVAGGNEQFF. CDR3 bases: TGTGCCAGCAGCCATCGGGTAGCGGGGGGGAATGAGCAGTTCTTC.

The rearrangement uses TRBV6-1 and TRBJ1-4; possible D gene TRBD1, 6 bases. In germline, CDR1 is MNHNS, CDR2 SASEGT. V dropped 0 bases and J dropped 6 bases, with 8 bases sitting between them. The CDR3 runs 14 residues. CDR3 protein: CASSEAGGDEKLFF. CDR3 nucleotides: TGTGCCAGCAGTGAAGCAGGGGGGGATGAAAAACTGTTTTTT.

The rearrangement uses TRBV4-3 and TRBJ2-7, with TRBD1 matching over 9 bases. The CDR3 has 14 amino acids. J gave up 6 bases and V 2 bases, and 5 bases lay outside the gene matches. Germline CDR1 and CDR2: LGHNA and YSLEER. The CDR3 region is CASSQKTGGIEQYF. The CDR3 DNA reads as TGCGCCAGCAGCCAAAAGACAGGGGGTATCGAGCAGTACTTC.

The chain recombines TRBV7-3 with TRBJ2-1; 9 nucleotides agree with TRBD1. This CDR3 is built from 18 residues. CDR1 and CDR2 (germline): SGHTA, FQGTGA. Trimming at V came to 1 base and at J to 6 bases, leaving 13 bases not matched to a gene. As DNA, the CDR3 is TGTGCCAGCAGCTTAAGGGGGGGCTGGGACAGGGCGGGCAATGAGCAGTTCTTC. It specifies CASSLRGGWDRAGNEQFF.

The chain recombines TRBV27 with TRBJ2-5; D might be TRBD2 (5 bases). Germline CDR1 is MNHEY and CDR2 is SMNVEV (reference sequence). V was clipped by 1 base and J by 4 bases, with 10 bases between them. The CDR3 length is 14 residues. The CDR3 sequence is CASSLYWSGETQYF. CDR3 nucleotide sequence: TGTGCCAGCAGTTTATATTGGAGCGGAGAGACCCAGTACTTC.

The V and J genes are TRBV7-2 and TRBJ2-2; D might be TRBD2 (5 bases). Per germline, CDR1 SGHTA and CDR2 FQGNSA. This CDR3 is 15 amino acids long. Trimming removed 5 bases from V and 3 bases from J, with 13 bases in between. CDR3 nucleotide sequence: TGTGCCAGCAGCCGCACTGGAGGATACACCGGGGAGCTGTTTTTT. Translation gives CASSRTGGYTGELFF.

A few counts support this clone. Written as DNA, the CDR3 is TGTGCCAGCTCACCACCCGGGACAGGGGGCTCAGATACGCAGTATTTT. Protein product: CASSPPGTGGSDTQYF. This chain joins TRBV18 and TRBJ2-3; 12 bases agree with TRBD1. The germline V gene has CDR1 KGHSH and CDR2 LQKENI. The CDR3 covers 16 residues. Trimming removed 0 bases from V and 4 bases from J; junction bases left unmatched: 2.

The CDR3 region is CAISERGLGGYGYTF. Here the CDR3 DNA reads TGTGCCATCAGTGAGCGGGGACTGGGTGGCTATGGCTACACCTTC. The chain employs TRBV10-3 and TRBJ1-2; the D gene is possibly TRBD1 (5 bases). The V gene's germline CDR1 is ENHRY and CDR2 SYGVKD. Between the trimmed V and J ends, which lost 2 bases and 4 bases, there was a span of 14 bases. The CDR3 extends over 15 amino acids.

The chain has TRBV28 and TRBJ1-2, with D uncertain. V was clipped by 6 bases and J by 3 bases, with 11 bases between them. The CDR3 consists of 13 residues. Germline V gene data show CDR1 as MDHEN and CDR2 as SYDVKM. CDR3 residues: CASSVPGDYGYTF. Here the CDR3 DNA reads TGTGCCAGCAGCGTTCCGGGAGACTATGGCTACACCTTC.

The chain is built from TRBV5-1 and TRBJ2-1, with D maybe TRBD1 (8 bases). Trimming stripped 6 bases from V and 7 bases from J, with 17 bases between. The CDR3 is 14 residues long. Germline values: CDR1 SGHRS, CDR2 YFSETQ. This CDR3 is CASTHDRGGNEQFF. CDR3 nucleotides: TGCGCCAGCACCCATGACAGGGGAGGGAATGAGCAGTTCTTC.

The sample holds one count of this clone. V and J are TRBV2 and TRBJ1-2; 9 bases map to TRBD1. J gave up 8 bases and V 7 bases, and 8 bases lay outside the gene matches. This CDR3 region has 13 residues. Germline-derived CDR1 and CDR2 are SNHLY and FYNNEI. CDR3 residues: CASKDRGILGYTF. The DNA for the CDR3 is TGTGCCAGCAAAGACAGGGGGATATTAGGCTACACCTTC. The complete variable domain, with remaining parts taken from reference TRBV2 and TRBJ1-2, reads EPEVTQTPSHQVTQMGQEVILRCVPISNHLYFYWYRQILGQKVEFLVSFYNNEISEKSEIFDDQFSVERPDGSNFTLKIRSTKLEDSAMYFCASKDRGILGYTFGSGTRLTVV.

The chain employs TRBV29-1 and TRBJ2-2; 8 nucleotides align to TRBD1. The CDR3 contains 14 residues. The V and J ends lost 5 bases and 6 bases, in that order; junction bases with no gene match: 8. Germline V lookup: CDR1 SQVTM, CDR2 ANQGSEA. The CDR3: CSVTPQGAAGELFF. The DNA for the CDR3 is TGCAGCGTTACCCCGCAGGGGGCTGCCGGGGAGCTGTTTTTT.

This clone occurred a few times. The V call is TRBV20-1, the J call TRBJ1-2; a possible D gene is TRBD1 (5 bases). Germline V gene lookup returns CDR1 DFQATT and CDR2 SNEGSKA (reference sequence). V lost 3 bases to trimming and J lost 3 bases, with 11 bases between them. The CDR3 totals 13 residues. CDR3 residues: CSASPGVDYGYTF. In nucleotides, the CDR3 is TGCAGTGCTAGTCCGGGGGTGGACTATGGCTACACCTTC.

The V gene is TRBV28, the J gene TRBJ2-3; TRBD2 matches 7 bases. The CDR3 has 15 amino acids. CDR1 and CDR2 (germline): MDHEN, SYDVKM. With V trimmed by 6 bases and J by 2 bases, 8 bases remained unmatched. CDR3 DNA: TGTGCCAGCAGCCTGAGCGGGACCTTCACAGATACGCAGTATTTT. Translation gives CASSLSGTFTDTQYF.

This chain uses TRBV28 with TRBJ1-5; 7 bases match TRBD1. Germline V lookup: CDR1 MDHEN, CDR2 SYDVKM. The CDR3 length is 14 residues. The trim removed 3 bases at V and 8 bases at J, leaving 7 bases unmatched. The CDR3 region is CASSLGQKSKPQHF. CDR3 DNA: TGTGCCAGCAGTTTGGGACAGAAGTCAAAGCCCCAGCATTTT.

The chain couples TRBV6-2 or TRBV6-3 to TRBJ2-7, with D tentatively TRBD1 (5 bases). The CDR3 consists of 16 residues. The germline V and J ends were trimmed by 2 bases and 5 bases, with 19 bases remaining between them. Germline V gene lookup returns CDR1 MNHEY and CDR2 SVGEGT. CDR3 residues: CASSYTTPGRGHEQYF. In nucleotides, the CDR3 is TGTGCCAGCAGTTACACCACTCCAGGGCGCGGCCACGAGCAGTACTTC.

The chain has TRBV10-3 and TRBJ2-7, with 8 positions matching TRBD1. Per the germline V gene, CDR1 is ENHRY and CDR2 is SYGVKD. The CDR3 loop spans 17 amino acids. The V gene end was trimmed by 4 bases and the J gene end by 9 bases; junction bases not matched to a gene: 20. The DNA for the CDR3 is TGTGCCATCAGTGTTGCCCCTGGACAGGGCTCGGAAGGCGGGCAGTACTTC. Its translation is CAISVAPGQGSEGGQYF.

The chain couples TRBV30 to TRBJ1-5; tentative D call: TRBD1 (6 bases). With 3 bases removed from V and 5 bases from J, the gap between germline ends came to 11 bases. The germline V gene has CDR1 GTSNPN and CDR2 SVGIG (reference sequence). This CDR3 comprises 13 residues. CDR3 nucleotide sequence: TGTGCCTGGAGCAAACAGGGAGATCAGCCCCAGCATTTT. This gives the protein CAWSKQGDQPQHF.